The clone carrying this T cell receptor beta chain has a handful of counts. The antigen is undetermined. During colonoscopy, one to two rectal pinch biopsies were collected. This record belongs to a study of pediatric ulcerative colitis. Study outcomes and limitations: Blood-rectal clonal overlap within each person was significantly higher in ulcerative colitis patients than controls. Repertoires came from total lymphocyte DNA, not specific subsets.

Only in-frame clones appear in the TCRdb table, and some are missing; sequencing was by immunoSEQ multiplex PCR. The sample lists more than 15,000 clones, just under 75% occurring once. This CDR3 spans 13 amino acids. CDR1 and CDR2 from the germline V gene are ENHRY and SYGVKD. The receptor comes from a girl between 5 and 17 years old with moderate ulcerative colitis. This chain links TRBV10-3 with TRBJ2-3; 7 bases map to TRBD2. The source material was gut tissue. The chain's CDR3 is CATGGTSTDTQYF. Here the CDR3 DNA reads TGTGCGACGGGAGGCACTAGCACAGATACGCAGTATTTT.